This T cell receptor (beta chain) was retrieved from a study of T cells in localized non-small cell lung cancer. This CDR3 comprises 14 residues. The V gene's germline CDR1 is SGHAT and CDR2 FQDESV (reference sequence). J was trimmed by 4 bases and V by 5 bases; bases with no gene match: 7. Clones were read by immunoSEQ multiplex PCR, and TCRdb kept only the in-frame ones, dropping some. The data contain 70,000 to 85,000 clones, roughly 84% of them singletons. Sequenced here: peripheral blood, sampled before any cancer treatment. This rearrangement joins TRBV11-1 to TRBJ2-5; 7 bases are a match to TRBD1. The clonotype comes from a female donor over 55 with stage I lung adenocarcinoma. The CDR3 DNA is TGTGCCAGCAGCCAGGACAGGTCGGGAGAGACCCAGTACTTC. It specifies CASSQDRSGETQYF.